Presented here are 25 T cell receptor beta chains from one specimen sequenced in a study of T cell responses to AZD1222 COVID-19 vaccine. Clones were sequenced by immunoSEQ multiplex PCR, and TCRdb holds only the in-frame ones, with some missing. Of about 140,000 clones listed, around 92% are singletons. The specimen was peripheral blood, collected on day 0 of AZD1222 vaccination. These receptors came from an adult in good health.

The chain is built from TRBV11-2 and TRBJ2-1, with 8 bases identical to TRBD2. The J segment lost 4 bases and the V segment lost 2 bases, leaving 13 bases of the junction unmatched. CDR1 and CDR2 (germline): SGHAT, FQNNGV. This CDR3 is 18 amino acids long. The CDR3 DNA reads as TGTGCCAGCAGCTTAAATGCCGGGAGGGTCCTCCTTTACAATGAGCAGTTCTTC. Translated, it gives CASSLNAGRVLLYNEQFF.

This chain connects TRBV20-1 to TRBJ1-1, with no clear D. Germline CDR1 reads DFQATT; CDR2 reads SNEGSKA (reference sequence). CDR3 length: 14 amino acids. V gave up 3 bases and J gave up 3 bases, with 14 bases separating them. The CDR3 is CSASPGSVDTEAFF. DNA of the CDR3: TGCAGTGCTAGTCCCGGGTCGGTGGACACTGAAGCTTTCTTT.

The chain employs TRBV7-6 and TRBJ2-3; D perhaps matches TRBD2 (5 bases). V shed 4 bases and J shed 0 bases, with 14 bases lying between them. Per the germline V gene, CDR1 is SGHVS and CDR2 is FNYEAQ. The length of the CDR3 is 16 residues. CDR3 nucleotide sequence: TGTGCCAGCAGCTACACTGGAGGCCCTAGCACAGATACGCAGTATTTT. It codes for CASSYTGGPSTDTQYF.

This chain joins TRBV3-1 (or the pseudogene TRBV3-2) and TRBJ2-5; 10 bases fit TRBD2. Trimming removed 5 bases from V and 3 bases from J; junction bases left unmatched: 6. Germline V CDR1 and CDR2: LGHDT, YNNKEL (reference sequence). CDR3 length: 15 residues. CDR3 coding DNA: TGTGCCAGCAGCTATAGCGGGGGGTTAAAAGAGACCCAGTACTTC. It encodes CASSYSGGLKETQYF.

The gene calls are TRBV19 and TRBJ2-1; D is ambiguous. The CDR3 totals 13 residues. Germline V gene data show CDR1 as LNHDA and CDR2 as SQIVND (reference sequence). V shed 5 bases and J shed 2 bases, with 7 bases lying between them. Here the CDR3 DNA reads TGTGCCAGTAGTGCCTTTGCCTACAATGAGCAGTTCTTC. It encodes CASSAFAYNEQFF.

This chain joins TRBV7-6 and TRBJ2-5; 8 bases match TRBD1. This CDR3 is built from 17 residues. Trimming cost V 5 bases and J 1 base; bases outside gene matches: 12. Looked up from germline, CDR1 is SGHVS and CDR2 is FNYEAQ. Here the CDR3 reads CASSHGQGRYGQETQYF. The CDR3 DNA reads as TGTGCCAGCAGCCACGGACAGGGCCGTTATGGCCAAGAGACCCAGTACTTC.

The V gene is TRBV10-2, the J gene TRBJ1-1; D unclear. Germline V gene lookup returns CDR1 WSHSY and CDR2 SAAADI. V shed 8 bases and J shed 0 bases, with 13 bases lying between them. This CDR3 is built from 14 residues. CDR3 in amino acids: CASVDQALNTEAFF. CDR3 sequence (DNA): TGCGCCAGCGTGGACCAAGCGTTGAACACTGAAGCTTTCTTT.

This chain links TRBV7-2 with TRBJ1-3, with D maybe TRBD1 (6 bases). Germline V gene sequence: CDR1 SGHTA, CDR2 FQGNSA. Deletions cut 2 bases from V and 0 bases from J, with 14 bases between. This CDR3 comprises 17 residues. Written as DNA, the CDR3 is TGTGCCAGCAGCTTAATGGTGACAGGCAGCTCTGGAAACACCATATATTTT. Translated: CASSLMVTGSSGNTIYF.

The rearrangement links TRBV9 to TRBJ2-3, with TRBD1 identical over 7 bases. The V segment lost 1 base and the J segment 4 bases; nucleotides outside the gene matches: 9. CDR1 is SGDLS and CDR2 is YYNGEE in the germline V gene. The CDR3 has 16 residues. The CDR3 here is CASSVSGGDEADTQYF. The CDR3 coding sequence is TGTGCCAGCAGCGTATCAGGGGGAGACGAAGCAGATACGCAGTATTTT. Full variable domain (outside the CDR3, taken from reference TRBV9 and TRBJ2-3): DSGVTQTPKHLITATGQRVTLRCSPRSGDLSVYWYQQSLDQGLQFLIQYYNGEERAKGNILERFSAQQFPDLHSELNLSSLELGDSALYFCASSVSGGDEADTQYFGPGTRLTVL.

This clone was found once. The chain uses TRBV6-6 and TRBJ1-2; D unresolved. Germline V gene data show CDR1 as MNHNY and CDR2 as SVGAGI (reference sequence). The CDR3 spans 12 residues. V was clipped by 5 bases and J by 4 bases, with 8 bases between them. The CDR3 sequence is CASSPRRYGYTF. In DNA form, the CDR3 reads TGTGCCAGCAGTCCCCGGCGCTATGGCTACACCTTC.

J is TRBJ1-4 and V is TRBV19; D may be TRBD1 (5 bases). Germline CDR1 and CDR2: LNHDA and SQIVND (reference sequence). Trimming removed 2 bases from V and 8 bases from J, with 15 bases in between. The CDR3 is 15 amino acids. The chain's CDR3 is CASSIIGQGNEKLFF. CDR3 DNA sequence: TGTGCCAGTAGTATAATCGGGCAGGGAAACGAAAAACTGTTTTTT.

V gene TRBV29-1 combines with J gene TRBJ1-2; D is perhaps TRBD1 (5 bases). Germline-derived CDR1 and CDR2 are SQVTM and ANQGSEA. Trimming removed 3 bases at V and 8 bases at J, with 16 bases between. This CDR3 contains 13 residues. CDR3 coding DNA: TGCAGCGTTGATAACCCGGGGGGATGGGGCTACACCTTC. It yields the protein CSVDNPGGWGYTF.

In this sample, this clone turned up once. In DNA form, the CDR3 reads TGTGCCAGCAGTTACGGGCAGGGCAATGGCTACACCTTC. Translating gives CASSYGQGNGYTF. The gene calls are TRBV6-2 or TRBV6-3 and TRBJ1-2, with a tentative D call TRBD1 (5 bases). The CDR3 covers 13 residues. Trimming removed 2 bases from V and 6 bases from J, with 10 bases in between. CDR1 and CDR2 from the germline V gene are MNHEY and SVGEGT.

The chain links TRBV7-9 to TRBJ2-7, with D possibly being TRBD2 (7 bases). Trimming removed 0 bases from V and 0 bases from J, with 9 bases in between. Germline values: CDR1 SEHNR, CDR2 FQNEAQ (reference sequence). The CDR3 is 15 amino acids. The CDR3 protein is CASSLAGGHSYEQYF. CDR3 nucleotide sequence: TGTGCCAGCAGCTTAGCGGGGGGGCACTCCTACGAGCAGTACTTC.

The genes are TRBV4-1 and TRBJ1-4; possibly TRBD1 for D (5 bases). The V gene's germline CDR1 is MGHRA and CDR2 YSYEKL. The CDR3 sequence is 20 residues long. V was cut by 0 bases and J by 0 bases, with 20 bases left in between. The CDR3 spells CASSQDRQGRMSSTNEKLFF. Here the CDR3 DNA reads TGCGCCAGCAGCCAAGATAGGCAGGGCCGAATGTCCTCAACTAATGAAAAACTGTTTTTT.

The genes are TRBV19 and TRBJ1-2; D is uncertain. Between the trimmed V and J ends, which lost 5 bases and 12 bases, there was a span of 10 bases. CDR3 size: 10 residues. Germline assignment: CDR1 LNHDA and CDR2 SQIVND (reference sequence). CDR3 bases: TGTGCCAGTAGTGGCCCGCCCAACACCTTC. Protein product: CASSGPPNTF.

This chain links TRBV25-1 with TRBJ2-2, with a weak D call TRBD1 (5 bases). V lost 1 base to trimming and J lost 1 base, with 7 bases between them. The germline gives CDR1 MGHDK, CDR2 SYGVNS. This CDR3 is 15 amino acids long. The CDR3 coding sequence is TGTGCCAGCAGTGAATTCCAGGGGAACACCGGGGAGCTGTTTTTT. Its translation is CASSEFQGNTGELFF.

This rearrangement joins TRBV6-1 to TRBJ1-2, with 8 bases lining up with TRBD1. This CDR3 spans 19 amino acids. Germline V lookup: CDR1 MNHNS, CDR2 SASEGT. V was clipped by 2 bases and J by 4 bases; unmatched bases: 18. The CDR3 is CASSEKTTLRTGSSYGYTF. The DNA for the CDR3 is TGTGCCAGCAGTGAAAAAACGACATTAAGGACAGGGTCTAGCTATGGCTACACCTTC.

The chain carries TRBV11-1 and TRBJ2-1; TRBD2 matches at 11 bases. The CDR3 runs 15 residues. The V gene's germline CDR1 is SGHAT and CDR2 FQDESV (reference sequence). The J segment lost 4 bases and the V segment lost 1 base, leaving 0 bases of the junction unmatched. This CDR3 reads CASSLGLAGYNEQFF. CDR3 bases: TGTGCCAGCAGCTTAGGACTAGCGGGATACAATGAGCAGTTCTTC.

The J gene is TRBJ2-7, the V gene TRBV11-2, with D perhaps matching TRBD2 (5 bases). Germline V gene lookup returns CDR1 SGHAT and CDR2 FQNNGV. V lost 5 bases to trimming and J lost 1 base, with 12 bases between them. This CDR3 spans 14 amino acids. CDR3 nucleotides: TGTGCCAGCAGCGCCTTGCGGGTGTCCTACGAGCAGTACTTC. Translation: CASSALRVSYEQYF.

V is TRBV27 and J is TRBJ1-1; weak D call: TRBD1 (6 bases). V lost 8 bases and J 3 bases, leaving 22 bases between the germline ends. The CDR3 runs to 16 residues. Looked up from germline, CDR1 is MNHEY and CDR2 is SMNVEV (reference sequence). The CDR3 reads CASARRGGVVDTEAFF. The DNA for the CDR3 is TGTGCCAGCGCACGCAGGGGAGGGGTGGTGGACACTGAAGCTTTCTTT.

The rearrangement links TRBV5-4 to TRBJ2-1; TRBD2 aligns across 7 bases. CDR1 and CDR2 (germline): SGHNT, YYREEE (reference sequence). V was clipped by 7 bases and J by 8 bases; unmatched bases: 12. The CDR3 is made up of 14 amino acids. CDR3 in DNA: TGTGCCAGCGCACAAAGGACTAGGGTAGATGAGCAGTTCTTC. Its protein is CASAQRTRVDEQFF.

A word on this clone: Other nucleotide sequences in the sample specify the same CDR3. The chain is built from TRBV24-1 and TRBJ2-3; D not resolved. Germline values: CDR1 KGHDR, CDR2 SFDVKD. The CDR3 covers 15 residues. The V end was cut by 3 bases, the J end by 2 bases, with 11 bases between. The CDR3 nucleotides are TGTGCCACCAGTGATCCGGGCACACCCACAGATACGCAGTATTTT. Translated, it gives CATSDPGTPTDTQYF.

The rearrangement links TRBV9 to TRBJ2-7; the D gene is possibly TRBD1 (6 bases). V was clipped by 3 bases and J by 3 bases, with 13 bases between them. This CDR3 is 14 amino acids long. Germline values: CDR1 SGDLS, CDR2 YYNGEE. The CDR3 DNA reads TGTGCCAGCAGCGGGGGACAACTAAGCTACGAGCAGTACTTC. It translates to CASSGGQLSYEQYF.

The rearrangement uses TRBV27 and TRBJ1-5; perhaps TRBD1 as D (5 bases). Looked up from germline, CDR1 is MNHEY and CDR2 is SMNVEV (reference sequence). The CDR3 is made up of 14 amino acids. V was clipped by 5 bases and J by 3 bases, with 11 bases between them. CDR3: CASSNLGDNQPQHF. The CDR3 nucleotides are TGTGCCAGCAGTAACTTAGGGGACAATCAGCCCCAGCATTTT.